Only a few counts were recorded for the clone carrying this T cell receptor (beta chain). Its antigen is currently unknown. This sample was included in a study of beta chain features in type 1 diabetes. General study findings and limits: There was a moderate but significant shortening of TCRB CDR3s in all four CD4+ subsets of Type 1 diabetes patients. Fewer insertions but more deletions were seen at VDJ junctions in type 1 diabetes patients.

Sequencing targeted expressed TCRB transcripts, as all isolated RNA had been reverse transcribed. The average output of naive, central memory and regulatory T cell samples was a few million reads. Assay: immunoSEQ multiplex PCR; the TCRdb copy retains only in-frame clones and omits some. The data show around 690,000 clones, 9.5% to 15% seen once. Germline loops: CDR1 ENHRY, CDR2 SYGVKD. The ends were cut back, 9 bases at V and 1 base at J, with 9 bases in the middle. The length of the CDR3 is 12 residues. The receptor was derived from a man aged 30 to 39 with type 1 diabetes. The chain couples TRBV10-3 to TRBJ1-2; D is undetermined. Sequencing was carried out using naive CD4+ T cells from blood. The CDR3 is CAIAKDNYGYTF. CDR3 in DNA: TGTGCCATTGCAAAGGATAACTATGGCTACACCTTC.